Given below is one TCR beta chain in context. Its antigen remains undetermined. Base qualities are not at hand, and no much larger clone is one base apart. The data were taken from a study of long-term antiretroviral therapy in people with HIV (dated by TCRdb to between 2021 and 2023). Background for the entire study: Collection of the earliest samples took place about a decade ahead of the 2015 WHO recommendation for immediate ART, at a time when ART was typically delayed until CD4 counts fell. Among the 25 to 30 participants with HIV, eleven were female. No cross-contamination during QIAcube processing turned up in test extractions that ran a monoclonal T-cell line alongside more than 30 polyclonal samples. A retrospective serial study tested whether ART initiation and durable HIV suppression were associated with changes in peripheral blood TRB repertoire composition and diversity. A total of 150 to 200 cryopreserved PBMC samples came from 30 or so adults with confirmed HIV infection and were collected serially over a mean of approximately six years (range 1-12).

Overall study results and their limits: The samples were dated from the mid-2000s to the late 2010s, and the ART regimens that were used may be less effective than current ART regimens. Narrower CDR3 length ranges were observed in HIV repertoires than in controls, and an antigen-experienced repertoire with only a slight naive shift after ART was suggested by the network structure. Because pre-ART samples had limited cell numbers, unsorted PBMC were profiled rather than sorted CD4+ and CD8+ T cells. The repertoire was dominated across all time points by expanded TRB clones identified before ART initiation, although this dominance was seen to fluctuate and to decrease in many PLHIV after ART. No data were available on ART adherence, viral resistance or therapy changes, limiting inferences about post-ART repertoire changes. Owing to limited PBMC availability, only the TCR beta chain was sequenced, without alpha chain pairing. Starting ART was linked to a significant rise in TRB diversity, yet even after long-term ART the diversity remained significantly lower than in transplant donor controls.

Participants were included only if at least one PBMC sample before ART initiation and at least two post-ART samples were available. All participants with HIV were treated in the United States of America. Before DNA extraction, cryopreserved samples of roughly 1-11 million PBMC were thawed and then washed. At the time of the earliest PBMC sample, participants with HIV were aged between about 20 and 54 years. Per participant, PBMC samples came from 1-4 timepoints prior to ART initiation and 2-8 timepoints following ART initiation, for a median of 7 samples. Serial HIV viral load, CD4+ T-cell count, ART history and demographic data were obtained for every participant. A Qiagen kit on a QIAcube was used to extract genomic DNA from unsorted PBMC, with samples processed in batches of 12. Sequencing of the TRB variable region was done with the immunoSEQ hsTCRB v3.0 assay at survey level resolution. The target sequencing depth for TRB was about 40,000-55,000 T-cell genomes per sample. Pooled TRB libraries were sequenced on an Illumina MiSeq with a v3 150-cycle kit. The original pipeline was this. Repertoire analysis was run in R within a reproducible Nextflow workflow that covered QC, data transformation and analysis. Custom analyses were implemented in LymphoSeq2, an R package for AIRR-Seq data exploration. After excluding several samples that yielded fewer than 5000 total TRB sequences, around 190 HIV repertoires remained for analysis. Among the roughly 200 retained HIV repertoires, about 57 were collected before ART initiation and 129 after ART initiation. Repertoires were downsampled to 5000 TRB nucleotide sequences, with summary statistics averaged over 100 downsampling iterations. Only TRB sequences with CDR3 regions of at least seven amino acids were retained for analysis. Diversity was assessed using a clonality score derived from Shannon entropy and using the Gini coefficient. In the repertoire networks, any two of the top 5000 CDR3 amino acid sequences were linked whenever the two sequences differed by an edit distance of one. Antigen specificity groups and MHC restriction were predicted for TRB CDR3 amino acid sequences with GLIPH2. To flag known associations with CMV, EBV, HIV or tissue antigens, CDR3 amino acid sequences were compared against VDJdb and McPAS-TCR. Pre-ART, post-ART and control groups were compared with Wilcoxon signed-rank tests and Holm-Bonferroni correction. TCRdb provides this immuneACCESS table in a form limited to in-frame rearrangements. Some clones are lacking; in checked studies, under half of them reflect an unresolved V gene, and why the rest are absent is not known. V and J calls and clone size are those listed in that table; D and trimming were worked out from the DNA. The sample table records some 20,000 clones; 75% to 90% of these occur just once. The ten biggest clones cover around 9.5% of the sample.

The CDR3 starts with the cysteine, ends with the phenylalanine, and has 13 residues. Kept here is only the CDR3 DNA, which spans 39 bases and is read in frame from base 1. Trimming removed 6 bases from V and 3 bases from J, leaving 11 bases between the germline ends. Per the germline V gene, MNHEY is the CDR1 and SVGAGI is the CDR2. This clonotype was sampled from a woman in her forties with HIV. The sequence joins TRBV6-5 to TRBJ1-1, and perhaps TRBD1 as D gene, on 6 matching bases. Sequencing used unsorted PBMCs, obtained 1.2 years after starting antiretroviral therapy. The CDR3 amino acid sequence is: CASRTHRDTEAFF. At the DNA level, the sequence is TGTGCCAGCAGAACTCACAGGGACACTGAAGCTTTCTTT.